The 28 T cell receptor beta chains below were found in one sample sequenced in a study of blood T cell repertoires in COVID-19. Profiling relied on immunoSEQ multiplex PCR, and the TCRdb table lists in-frame clones only, not all of them. The sample shows fewer than 200,000 clones, around 85% of them seen only once. The material sequenced was peripheral blood. The source of these receptors is a woman older than 75 with COVID-19, enrolled during active disease.

The chain combines TRBV27 with TRBJ1-6; tentative D call: TRBD1 (5 bases). Germline V CDR1 and CDR2: MNHEY, SMNVEV (reference sequence). The CDR3 totals 12 residues. V lost 6 bases, J lost 10 bases, and 10 bases lay in between. CDR3 loop: CASRGPVSPLHF. DNA of the CDR3: TGTGCCAGCAGGGGGCCGGTCTCACCCCTCCACTTT.

The V gene is TRBV28, the J gene TRBJ1-2; D is perhaps TRBD1 (6 bases). With 2 bases removed from V and 2 bases from J, the gap between germline ends came to 18 bases. CDR3 length: 17 amino acids. CDR1 and CDR2 (germline): MDHEN, SYDVKM. The CDR3 loop reads CASSLRRTGRANYGYTF. The CDR3 coding sequence is TGTGCCAGCAGTTTACGGAGAACAGGGCGGGCGAACTATGGCTACACCTTC.

This clone was detected only once. Here the CDR3 reads CASSPGGEGPQHF. For the CDR3, the DNA is TGTGCCAGCAGCCCGGGAGGGGAGGGGCCCCAGCATTTT. This chain links TRBV9 with TRBJ1-5; TRBD1 is a possible D gene (5 bases). Germline V gives CDR1 SGDLS, CDR2 YYNGEE. V dropped 4 bases and J dropped 9 bases, with 14 bases sitting between them. This CDR3 region has 13 residues.

This CDR3 is CASSFARVGNTEAFF. In DNA form, the CDR3 reads TGTGCCAGCAGTTTTGCCAGGGTCGGAAACACTGAAGCTTTCTTT. This chain links TRBV6-5 with TRBJ1-1, with D maybe TRBD1 (5 bases). The CDR3 extends over 15 amino acids. The germline V gene encodes CDR1 MNHEY and CDR2 SVGAGI. Trimming pared 4 bases from V and 2 bases from J, leaving 14 bases between.

The chain uses TRBV2 and TRBJ1-1, with D perhaps TRBD1 (5 bases). Germline V gene sequence: CDR1 SNHLY, CDR2 FYNNEI. The ends were cut back, 4 bases at V and 8 bases at J, with 14 bases in the middle. The CDR3 consists of 13 residues. Here the CDR3 reads CASSAGPGGEAFF. DNA for the CDR3: TGTGCCAGCAGTGCCGGCCCCGGGGGGGAAGCTTTCTTT.

The genes are TRBV14 and TRBJ1-3; no reliable D call. Per germline, CDR1 SGHDN and CDR2 FVKESK. The CDR3 has 16 residues. V gave up 0 bases and J gave up 4 bases, with 13 bases separating them. The CDR3: CASSQEGLLSGNTIYF. The CDR3 DNA reads as TGTGCCAGCAGCCAAGAGGGCCTACTCTCCGGAAACACCATATATTTT. Filled out from reference TRBV14 and TRBJ1-3, the complete variable domain reads EAGVTQFPSHSVIEKGQTVTLRCDPISGHDNLYWYRRVMGKEIKFLLHFVKESKQDESGMPNNRFLAERTGGTYSTLKVQPAELEDSGVYFCASSQEGLLSGNTIYFGEGSWLTVV.

V gene TRBV19 combines with J gene TRBJ2-3, with 10 bases lining up with TRBD2. The CDR3 spans 21 residues. Per germline, CDR1 LNHDA and CDR2 SQIVND (reference sequence). V gave up 0 bases and J gave up 3 bases; unmatched junction bases: 18. The CDR3 nucleotides are TGTGCCAGTAGTATAGATTCCCTAGCGGGAGCCTACCCTAGTGATACAGATACGCAGTATTTT. Its translation is CASSIDSLAGAYPSDTDTQYF. Based on the CDR3 plus reference TRBV19 and TRBJ2-3, the full variable domain is DGGITQSPKYLFRKEGQNVTLSCEQNLNHDAMYWYRQDPGQGLRLIYYSQIVNDFQKGDIAEGYSVSREKKESFPLTVTSAQKNPTAFYLCASSIDSLAGAYPSDTDTQYFGPGTRLTVL.

The chain recombines TRBV12-3 or TRBV12-4 with TRBJ1-5; weak D call: TRBD1 (6 bases). The CDR3 runs to 13 residues. The V and J ends lost 2 bases and 4 bases respectively, with 6 bases between them. The CDR3 is CASSLQGNQPQHF. The CDR3 DNA reads as TGTGCCAGCAGTTTACAGGGGAATCAGCCCCAGCATTTT.

This clone has a handful of counts. The chain recombines TRBV3-1 (or the pseudogene TRBV3-2) with TRBJ1-2; the D gene is possibly TRBD1 (6 bases). Between the trimmed V and J ends, which lost 2 bases and 8 bases, there was a span of 27 bases. CDR1 is LGHDT and CDR2 is YNNKEL in the germline V gene (reference sequence). This CDR3 comprises 18 residues. The CDR3 sequence: CASSQSTGLIEWRGGYTF. The CDR3 bases are TGTGCCAGCAGCCAAAGTACAGGGCTGATCGAGTGGCGTGGGGGCTACACCTTC.

V usage is TRBV5-6 and J usage is TRBJ1-6; no clear D gene. Germline lookup yields CDR1 SGHDT and CDR2 YYEEEE. The CDR3 loop spans 15 amino acids. Trimming cost V 5 bases and J 1 base, with 10 bases left between them. The CDR3 DNA follows: TGTGCCAGCAGACCAACGGGGTCCTATAATTCACCCCTCCACTTT. This translates into CASRPTGSYNSPLHF.

The V gene is TRBV7-2, the J gene TRBJ1-6, with D possibly TRBD1 on 5 matching bases. Trimming pared 3 bases from V and 10 bases from J, leaving 16 bases between. The germline gives CDR1 SGHTA, CDR2 FQGNSA. The CDR3 loop spans 15 amino acids. For the CDR3, the DNA is TGTGCCAGCAGCTTGGGGAAGGGGATTGGGTCACCCCTCCACTTT. This gives the protein CASSLGKGIGSPLHF.

This clone showed up just once. The chain recombines TRBV28 with TRBJ1-2; D possibly corresponds to TRBD1 (6 bases). CDR3 length equals 14 residues. Germline V gene data show CDR1 as MDHEN and CDR2 as SYDVKM. The germline V and J ends were trimmed by 4 bases and 2 bases, with 11 bases remaining between them. In DNA, the CDR3 is TGTGCCAGCAGTTCGCCTCAGGGGAACTATGGCTACACCTTC. As protein: CASSSPQGNYGYTF.

This rearrangement joins TRBV6-5 to TRBJ1-5; a weak D match, TRBD1 (6 bases). V shed 5 bases and J shed 6 bases, with 17 bases lying between them. CDR3 length: 15 amino acids. Germline V lookup: CDR1 MNHEY, CDR2 SVGAGI. This CDR3 is CASSRKPTGRQPQHF. DNA for the CDR3: TGTGCCAGCAGTCGAAAGCCGACAGGACGTCAGCCCCAGCATTTT.

The CDR3 loop is CASSAGGSFSGNTIYF. The CDR3 DNA sequence: TGTGCCAGCAGCGCAGGGGGCAGTTTCTCTGGAAACACCATATATTTT. The chain is built from TRBV5-4 and TRBJ1-3; 8 bases match TRBD1. This CDR3 has 16 amino acids. CDR1 and CDR2 (germline): SGHNT, YYREEE (reference sequence). J gave up 0 bases and V 4 bases, and 6 bases lay outside the gene matches.

The chain couples TRBV11-3 to TRBJ2-5, with unresolved D. In germline, CDR1 is SGHNT, CDR2 YENEEA. With 0 bases removed from V and 0 bases from J, the gap between germline ends came to 8 bases. CDR3 size: 15 residues. The CDR3 protein is CASSLDRDNQETQYF. Written as DNA, the CDR3 is TGTGCCAGCAGCTTAGATCGCGACAACCAAGAGACCCAGTACTTC.

Note on this clone: A junction end diverges from the germline sequence, so it may reflect a read error. The chain employs TRBV28 and TRBJ2-7, with 9 bases fitting TRBD1. The CDR3 runs to 11 residues. Germline CDR1 and CDR2: MDHEN and SYDVKM. The CDR3 region is CASRSTGQGDF. The CDR3 DNA follows: TGTGCCAGCAGGTCTACGGGACAGGGAGACTTC.

The gene calls are TRBV7-8 and TRBJ2-3; D is unclear. Germline-derived CDR1 and CDR2 are SGHVS and FQNEAQ. Trimming cost V 5 bases and J 1 base, with 7 bases left between them. The length of the CDR3 is 13 residues. CDR3 DNA sequence: TGTGCCAGCAGCCGCTCGGGCACAGATACGCAGTATTTT. This gives the protein CASSRSGTDTQYF.

The CDR3 is CASSENGYRGESGYTF. As DNA, the CDR3 is TGTGCCAGCAGTGAGAATGGCTACAGGGGGGAGTCTGGCTACACCTTC. The chain uses TRBV2 and TRBJ1-2; 8 nucleotides match TRBD1. The V gene's germline CDR1 is SNHLY and CDR2 FYNNEI. CDR3 size: 16 residues. Trimming took 3 bases from V and 7 from J; bases not matched to a gene: 13.

The chain couples TRBV27 to TRBJ1-2; D is possibly TRBD1 (6 bases). Germline-derived CDR1 and CDR2 are MNHEY and SMNVEV (reference sequence). V lost 4 bases to trimming and J lost 4 bases, with 16 bases between them. CDR3 length equals 15 residues. CDR3 sequence reads: CASSSTQGYLYGYTF. In DNA, the CDR3 is TGTGCCAGCAGTTCTACACAGGGATACCTCTATGGCTACACCTTC.

The V call is TRBV10-1, the J call TRBJ1-1; 9 nucleotides match TRBD1. Germline CDR1 WNHNN, CDR2 SYGVQD (reference sequence). The CDR3 is 16 amino acids. J was trimmed by 10 bases and V by 3 bases; bases with no gene match: 15. The CDR3 nucleotides read TGCGCCAGCAGTGAATCCGGGACAGGGCCCCAGGTGGGAGCTTTCTTT. This gives the protein CASSESGTGPQVGAFF.

The chain carries TRBV5-5 and TRBJ2-7; 7 bases are shared with TRBD1. The CDR3 is made up of 15 amino acids. Trimming took 4 bases from V and 0 from J; bases not matched to a gene: 7. From germline, CDR1 is SGHKS and CDR2 YYEKEE (reference sequence). The CDR3 DNA sequence: TGTGCCAGCAGCCACCGGGACAGCCTCTCCTACGAGCAGTACTTC. Translating gives CASSHRDSLSYEQYF. The full variable domain, in which reference TRBV5-5 and TRBJ2-7 provide the parts outside the CDR3, is DAGVTQSPTHLIKTRGQQVTLRCSPISGHKSVSWYQQVLGQGPQFIFQYYEKEERGRGNFPDRFSARQFPNYSSELNVNALLLGDSALYLCASSHRDSLSYEQYFGPGTRLTVT.

The chain has TRBV9 and TRBJ2-1; a possible D gene is TRBD2 (6 bases). From germline, CDR1 is SGDLS and CDR2 YYNGEE. This CDR3 is built from 13 residues. V lost 3 bases and J lost 6, with 10 bases in between. In nucleotides, the CDR3 is TGTGCCAGCAGCGCGGGACTTCTCAATGAGCAGTTCTTC. Its protein product is CASSAGLLNEQFF.

The chain uses TRBV5-1 and TRBJ1-1; D perhaps matches TRBD1 (5 bases). This CDR3 has 16 amino acids. Germline CDR1 reads SGHRS; CDR2 reads YFSETQ. Trimming left V 0 bases short and J 4 bases short, with 16 bases between. The CDR3 sequence: CASSLAWGEGGTEAFF. The CDR3 bases are TGCGCCAGCAGCTTGGCCTGGGGGGAGGGTGGCACTGAAGCTTTCTTT.

This clone was seen only a few times. CDR3 nucleotides: TGTGCCAGCAGACAGGGGGCGCGAGGCTACACCTTC. This encodes CASRQGARGYTF. The rearrangement uses TRBV2 and TRBJ1-2, with 9 bases aligning to TRBD1. Per the germline V gene, CDR1 is SNHLY and CDR2 is FYNNEI. There are 12 residues in the CDR3. V was pared by 6 bases and J by 8 bases, with 4 bases of the junction left unmatched.

The chain joins TRBV24-1 to TRBJ2-1; maybe TRBD2 (6 bases). Germline assignment: CDR1 KGHDR and CDR2 SFDVKD. V lost 5 bases to trimming and J lost 4 bases, with 11 bases between them. CDR3 length equals 14 residues. CDR3 DNA sequence: TGTGCCACCAGTGGGGGAGGCGGGTACAATGAGCAGTTCTTC. Amino acids: CATSGGGGYNEQFF.

The rearrangement joins TRBV2 to TRBJ2-3; a weak D match, TRBD1 (6 bases). The CDR3 sequence is 12 residues long. V was trimmed by 5 bases and J by 7 bases, leaving 10 bases between them. CDR1 and CDR2 (germline): SNHLY, FYNNEI. The chain's CDR3 is CASSNRAYTQYF. The DNA of the CDR3 is TGTGCCAGCAGTAACAGGGCATATACGCAGTATTTT.

This sequence joins TRBV10-3 and TRBJ2-7, with 7 bases identical to TRBD2. In germline, CDR1 is ENHRY, CDR2 SYGVKD. The V segment lost 4 bases and the J segment 0 bases; nucleotides outside the gene matches: 3. The CDR3 has 14 amino acids. The CDR3 bases are TGTGCCATCAGTGGCAGGGACTACTCCTACGAGCAGTACTTC. This encodes CAISGRDYSYEQYF.

The chain carries TRBV19 and TRBJ1-2, with 7 bases aligning to TRBD1. Germline CDR1 LNHDA, CDR2 SQIVND (reference sequence). V lost 10 bases and J lost 2; bases outside the gene matches: 7. The CDR3 is made up of 13 amino acids. The CDR3 sequence is CATSGQANYGYTF. CDR3 DNA: TGTGCCACATCAGGACAGGCCAACTATGGCTACACCTTC.